This TCR beta chain is from a study of neurological immune-mediated disorders. Study results and caveats: HTLV-1-associated myelopathy had the most TCR clonal expansion, while multiple sclerosis had the least, a level that fell below healthy controls.

The CDR3 runs 12 residues. CDR1 and CDR2 (germline): SGHAT, FQNNGV. The V end lost 1 base, the J end lost 13 bases, and 14 bases lay between the germline ends. 5'RACE employing 10-nucleotide random UMIs yielded the cDNA. TCRdb itself ran the 5' RACE reads through MiXCR, one entry per CDR3 protein. In the table there are tens of thousands of distinct CDR3 sequences, roughly 13% of which are singletons. This clonotype was recorded at least ten times. The target antigen is unknown. Sample time point: longitudinal time-point 1 (baseline). Where libraries were unsorted, they were derived from 2 million PBMCs stored at -80 degrees C.

This receptor was obtained from a female donor with HTLV-1-associated myelopathy (HAM/TSP). Input material: PBMCs. J is TRBJ2-7 and V is TRBV11-2, with D tentatively TRBD2 (6 bases). DNA for the CDR3: TGTGCCAGCAGCTTAGGCGTGGCGGGGAACTACTTC. Translation: CASSLGVAGNYF.